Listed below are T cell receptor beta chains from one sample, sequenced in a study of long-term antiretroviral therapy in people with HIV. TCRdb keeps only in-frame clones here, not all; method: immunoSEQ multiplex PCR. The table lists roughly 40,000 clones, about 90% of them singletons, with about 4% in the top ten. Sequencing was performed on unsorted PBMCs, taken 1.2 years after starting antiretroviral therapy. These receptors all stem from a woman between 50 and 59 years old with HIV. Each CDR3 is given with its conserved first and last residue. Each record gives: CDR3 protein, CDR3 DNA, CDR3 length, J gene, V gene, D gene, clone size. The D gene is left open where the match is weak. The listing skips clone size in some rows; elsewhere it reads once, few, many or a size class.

CASTLRQGINEQFF TGTGCCAGCACCCTCCGACAGGGGATCAATGAGCAGTTCTTC 14 TRBJ2-1 TRBV6-6 TRBD1 NA
CASSHRMTGRYGYTF TGCGCCAGCAGCCACCGGATGACAGGGAGGTATGGCTACACCTTC 15 TRBJ1-2 TRBV4-1 TRBD1 NA
CAWSVVSGGEKLFF TGTGCCTGGAGTGTAGTTTCGGGAGGAGAAAAACTGTTTTTT 14 TRBJ1-4 TRBV30 NA NA
CASTQGLDSPLHF TGTGCCAGCACCCAGGGGCTGGATTCACCCCTCCACTTT 13 TRBJ1-6 TRBV6-5 NA NA
CASSVQGGASEKLFF TGTGCCAGCAGCGTTCAGGGAGGAGCCAGCGAAAAACTGTTTTTT 15 TRBJ1-4 TRBV7-6 NA NA
CASSYSTTYEQYF TGTGCCAGCAGTTACTCGACCACCTACGAGCAGTACTTC 13 TRBJ2-7 TRBV6-5 NA few
CASSVGQGEGNTIYF TGTGCCAGCAGCGTAGGTCAGGGTGAAGGAAACACCATATATTTT 15 TRBJ1-3 TRBV9 NA NA
CASSPAGGNMGNQPQHF TGTGCCAGCAGCCCTGCAGGGGGCAATATGGGCAATCAGCCCCAGCATTTT 17 TRBJ1-5 TRBV7-2 TRBD1 NA
CASSFSSNQPQHF TGTGCCAGCAGCTTCTCTAGCAATCAGCCCCAGCATTTT 13 TRBJ1-5 TRBV7-2 NA NA
CASSDRGRVADTQYF TGTGCCAGCAGCGACAGGGGAAGGGTCGCAGATACGCAGTATTTT 15 TRBJ2-3 TRBV5-6 TRBD1 NA
CASSPGEGSNQPQHF TGTGCCAGCAGCCCAGGGGAAGGCAGCAATCAGCCCCAGCATTTT 15 TRBJ1-5 TRBV5-4 NA once
CASSPSLTGLYGYTF TGTGCCAGCTCACCATCGTTAACAGGGCTCTACGGCTACACCTTC 15 TRBJ1-2 TRBV18 NA NA
CASSFVSAYNEQFF TGTGCCAGCAGCTTTGTTTCCGCCTACAATGAGCAGTTCTTC 14 TRBJ2-1 TRBV5-6 NA NA
CASSLNGGAYLGELFF TGTGCCAGCAGTTTGAACGGGGGGGCCTATTTGGGGGAGCTGTTTTTT 16 TRBJ2-2 TRBV6-5 TRBD2 NA
CAWSVGLAIGELFF TGTGCCTGGAGTGTCGGGCTAGCAATCGGGGAGCTGTTTTTT 14 TRBJ2-2 TRBV30 NA NA
CASSQALAYEQFF TGTGCCAGCAGCCAAGCCCTAGCCTATGAGCAGTTCTTC 13 TRBJ2-1 TRBV4-2 NA NA
CASSLSGRRVDGYTF TGCGCCAGCAGCTTGAGTGGGCGAAGGGTAGATGGCTACACCTTC 15 TRBJ1-2 TRBV5-1 NA NA
CATFSRGPNTEAFF TGTGCCACCTTTTCCAGGGGGCCGAACACTGAAGCTTTCTTT 14 TRBJ1-1 TRBV6-1 TRBD1 NA
CASSQEDRVNYGYTF TGCGCCAGCAGCCAAGAGGACAGGGTGAACTATGGCTACACCTTC 15 TRBJ1-2 TRBV4-1 TRBD1 NA
CASSVDWSGELFF TGTGCCAGCAGCGTAGATTGGTCCGGGGAGCTGTTTTTT 13 TRBJ2-2 TRBV9 NA NA
CASKVAPATEAFF TGTGCCAGCAAGGTTGCACCGGCAACTGAAGCTTTCTTT 13 TRBJ1-1 TRBV6-4 NA NA
CASSLLGARTTGELFF TGTGCCAGCAGTTTATTGGGGGCGAGGACCACCGGGGAGCTGTTTTTT 16 TRBJ2-2 TRBV27 NA once
CASSFETQYF TGTGCCAGCAGCTTTGAGACCCAGTACTTC 10 TRBJ2-5 TRBV7-9 NA NA
CASSFFTTDTQYF TGCGCCAGCAGCTTTTTCACCACAGATACGCAGTATTTT 13 TRBJ2-3 TRBV5-1 NA NA
CASSLHLGGSGSPLHF TGTGCCAGCAGCTTACACTTGGGGGGAAGTGGTTCACCCCTCCACTTT 16 TRBJ1-6 TRBV7-2 NA few
CASSLGLQGNEKLFF TGTGCCAGCAGCTTAGGGTTACAGGGGAATGAAAAACTGTTTTTT 15 TRBJ1-4 TRBV11-2 TRBD1 NA
CASMGGERGTNYGYTF TGTGCCAGCATGGGGGGGGAGAGGGGTACTAACTATGGCTACACCTTC 16 TRBJ1-2 TRBV2 NA NA
CATSRDQGQPQHF TGTGCCACCAGCAGAGATCAGGGTCAGCCCCAGCATTTT 13 TRBJ1-5 TRBV15 NA NA
CASSRGAGSYNEQFF TGTGCCAGCAGCAGGGGGGCCGGGTCCTACAATGAGCAGTTCTTC 15 TRBJ2-1 TRBV13 NA once
CASSGRDTPNYGYTF TGTGCCAGTAGTGGAAGGGACACCCCTAACTATGGCTACACCTTC 15 TRBJ1-2 TRBV19 NA NA
CASSIEHSPNSPLHF TGTGCCAGTAGTATAGAGCACAGCCCAAATTCACCCCTCCACTTT 15 TRBJ1-6 TRBV19 NA NA
CASSVVGQLYNEQFF TGTGCCAGCAGCGTAGTGGGACAGCTCTACAATGAGCAGTTCTTC 15 TRBJ2-1 TRBV9 TRBD1 NA
CASSVRQSSYEQYF TGTGCCAGCAGCGTTCGACAGAGCTCCTACGAGCAGTACTTC 14 TRBJ2-7 TRBV7-2 NA NA
CASSLSGASGNTIYF TGCGCCAGCAGCTTGTCGGGGGCCAGTGGAAACACCATATATTTT 15 TRBJ1-3 TRBV5-1 NA NA
CASSAGQGNTIYF TGCGCCAGCAGCGCAGGACAGGGAAACACCATATATTTT 13 TRBJ1-3 TRBV5-1 NA NA
CASRAGQENTEAFF TGTGCCAGCAGGGCGGGACAGGAGAACACTGAAGCTTTCTTT 14 TRBJ1-1 TRBV7-9 TRBD1 NA
CASSKEATEAFF TGTGCCAGCAGTAAGGAGGCCACTGAAGCTTTCTTT 12 TRBJ1-1 TRBV6-1 NA NA
CASSLTQVNTEAFF TGTGCCAGCAGTTTAACGCAGGTGAACACTGAAGCTTTCTTT 14 TRBJ1-1 TRBV7-2 NA NA
CASSYLGSRENGYTF TGTGCCAGCAGCTACCTGGGGTCTCGGGAGAATGGCTACACCTTC 15 TRBJ1-2 TRBV4-2 NA NA
CASSSPGGNEKLFF TGTGCCAGCAGCTCCCCGGGGGGGAACGAAAAACTGTTTTTT 14 TRBJ1-4 TRBV7-2 NA NA
CASSQVPQGSGANVLTF TGCGCCAGCAGCCAAGTTCCACAGGGGTCCGGGGCCAACGTCCTGACTTTC 17 TRBJ2-6 TRBV4-1 TRBD1 NA
CASSLEGQSFYEQYF TGCGCCAGCAGCTTGGAGGGGCAGAGCTTCTACGAGCAGTACTTC 15 TRBJ2-7 TRBV5-1 NA NA
CASRLRDTEAFF TGTGCCAGCAGGCTCAGGGACACTGAAGCTTTCTTT 12 TRBJ1-1 TRBV6-6 NA NA
CASSIPGSYQQYF TGTGCCAGTAGTATACCAGGGAGTTACCAGCAGTACTTC 13 TRBJ2-7 TRBV19 NA NA
CASRPVAGYEQYF TGTGCCAGCAGACCGGTTGCGGGCTACGAGCAGTACTTC 13 TRBJ2-7 TRBV6-6 NA once
CASSDGTVGSNQPQHF TGTGCCAGCAGCGATGGGACAGTGGGGAGCAATCAGCCCCAGCATTTT 16 TRBJ1-5 TRBV7-9 TRBD1 NA
CASSVGQNEQFF TGTGCCAGCAGCGTCGGGCAGAATGAGCAGTTCTTC 12 TRBJ2-1 TRBV7-2 NA NA
CASKADMNTEAFF TGTGCCAGCAAGGCAGACATGAACACTGAAGCTTTCTTT 13 TRBJ1-1 TRBV2 NA NA
CASSPTLRSGANVLTF TGTGCCAGCAGCCCTACACTCCGCTCTGGGGCCAACGTCCTGACTTTC 16 TRBJ2-6 TRBV11-2 NA NA
CASNPGQRNQPQHF TGTGCCAGCAACCCGGGACAGCGAAATCAGCCCCAGCATTTT 14 TRBJ1-5 TRBV6-4 TRBD1 once
CASSSHSGGSYNEQFF TGTGCCAGCAGTTCCCACTCGGGGGGATCCTACAATGAGCAGTTCTTC 16 TRBJ2-1 TRBV6-6 TRBD2 NA
CASSPTGSGNTIYF TGTGCCAGCAGCCCGACCGGCTCTGGAAACACCATATATTTT 14 TRBJ1-3 TRBV11-2 NA once
CASSLRGGRETQYF TGTGCCAGCAGCTTAAGGGGGGGCCGAGAGACCCAGTACTTC 14 TRBJ2-5 TRBV7-2 NA NA
CASSLARQGNYGYTF TGTGCCAGCAGCTTGGCGCGACAGGGTAACTATGGCTACACCTTC 15 TRBJ1-2 TRBV5-4 TRBD1 few
CASSPRAKRSTDTQYF TGTGCCAGCAGCCCAAGGGCTAAACGGAGCACAGATACGCAGTATTTT 16 TRBJ2-3 TRBV7-6 NA NA
CAWGDSFGEQYF TGTGCCTGGGGGGACAGTTTTGGCGAGCAGTACTTC 12 TRBJ2-7 TRBV30 TRBD1 NA
CASRLTGGNNQPQHF TGTGCCAGCAGATTGACAGGGGGGAACAATCAGCCCCAGCATTTT 15 TRBJ1-5 TRBV6-5 TRBD1 NA
CATSSPGTSSSYGYTF TGTGCCACCAGCAGCCCTGGGACATCCTCCAGCTATGGCTACACCTTC 16 TRBJ1-2 TRBV15 NA few
CASSSSGDVEKLFF TGTGCCAGCAGCTCGAGTGGGGACGTTGAAAAACTGTTTTTT 14 TRBJ1-4 TRBV11-2 NA NA
CASSTGTQILAKNIQYF TGTGCCAGTAGTACCGGGACACAAATATTAGCCAAAAACATTCAGTACTTC 17 TRBJ2-4 TRBV19 NA NA